These T cell receptor beta chains were read from a single sample in a study of PD-1 and CTLA-4 blockade in melanoma. Profiling relied on immunoSEQ multiplex PCR, and the TCRdb table lists in-frame clones only, not all of them. Of 20,000 to 25,000 clones listed, about 87% are singletons. The specimen comprised CD8+ T cells from peripheral blood, sampled before anti-PD-1 treatment. The source of these receptors is a human donor with melanoma. CDR3s include the opening cysteine and the closing phenylalanine or tryptophan. The D gene is left open where the match is weak. For some rows the clone size is stated as once, few or many, or as a class when expanded; others skip it.

j_gene | d_gene | v_gene | abundance | CDR3aa | CDR3nt
TRBJ1-6 | TRBD1 | TRBV6-4 | - | CASRSGTENSPLHF | TGTGCCAGCAGATCCGGGACAGAGAATTCACCCCTCCACTTT
TRBJ2-7 | TRBD1 | TRBV2 | - | CASKDRPYEQYF | TGTGCCAGCAAGGACAGGCCGTACGAGCAGTACTTC
TRBJ1-4 | TRBD1 | TRBV11-2 | - | CASSGGTGLSTNEKLFF | TGTGCCAGCAGCGGAGGGACAGGGTTGTCAACTAATGAAAAACTGTTTTTT
TRBJ1-2 | - | TRBV2 | - | CATPTGDGYTF | TGTGCCACCCCCACCGGGGATGGCTACACCTTC
TRBJ1-1 | - | TRBV9 | - | CASSVVITVGDTEAFF | TGTGCCAGCAGCGTAGTTATAACAGTGGGGGACACTGAAGCTTTCTTT
TRBJ2-5 | TRBD2 | TRBV6-2/TRBV6-3 | - | CASSPRTSGGQETQYF | TGTGCCAGCAGTCCCCGGACTAGCGGGGGCCAAGAGACCCAGTACTTC
TRBJ2-7 | - | TRBV6-5 | - | CASSQPYYEQYF | TGTGCCAGCAGTCAACCTTACTACGAGCAGTACTTC
TRBJ2-7 | TRBD2 | TRBV5-8 | medium-sized | CASTLGGAEQYF | TGTGCCAGCACTCTGGGAGGGGCCGAGCAGTACTTC
TRBJ2-1 | - | TRBV19 | - | CASTEARASAEQFF | TGTGCCAGTACCGAGGCCAGGGCCTCCGCCGAGCAGTTCTTC
TRBJ2-5 | TRBD2 | TRBV6-1 | - | CASTILAEQETQYF | TGTGCCAGCACAATACTAGCGGAGCAAGAGACCCAGTACTTC
TRBJ1-1 | - | TRBV2 | - | CASSPSVTEAFF | TGTGCCAGCAGTCCGTCAGTCACTGAAGCTTTCTTT
TRBJ1-1 | - | TRBV28 | - | CASSFRVRGTEAFF | TGTGCCAGCAGTTTCAGGGTGCGGGGCACTGAAGCTTTCTTT
TRBJ1-5 | - | TRBV7-8 | - | CASSLESNNQPQHF | TGTGCCAGCAGCTTAGAATCCAACAATCAGCCCCAGCATTTT
TRBJ1-1 | - | TRBV24-1 | few | CATRARMNTEAFF | TGTGCCACCAGAGCCAGGATGAACACTGAAGCTTTCTTT
TRBJ1-2 | TRBD1 | TRBV6-5 | once | CASSYGQGSNYGYTF | TGTGCCAGCAGTTACGGACAGGGGTCTAACTATGGCTACACCTTC
TRBJ2-7 | - | TRBV28 | few | CASSSPLRAMSSYEQYF | TGTGCCAGCAGTTCCCCTCTAAGGGCGATGAGCTCCTACGAGCAGTACTTC
TRBJ2-6 | - | TRBV11-2 | - | CASSLLTGANVLTF | TGTGCCAGCAGCTTATTAACTGGGGCCAACGTCCTGACTTTC
TRBJ1-1 | - | TRBV19 | - | CASSITPGTEAFF | TGTGCCAGTAGTATAACCCCGGGAACTGAAGCTTTCTTT
TRBJ2-7 | - | TRBV27 | - | CASSEGYEQYF | TGTGCCAGCAGCGAGGGGTACGAGCAGTACTTC
TRBJ2-5 | TRBD1 | TRBV7-2 | - | CASSLDTGQQETQYF | TGTGCCAGCAGCCTTGATACGGGACAGCAAGAGACCCAGTACTTC
TRBJ1-1 | - | TRBV13 | - | CASSLSQGFTEAFF | TGTGCCAGCAGCTTAAGTCAGGGGTTCACTGAAGCTTTCTTT
TRBJ1-5 | - | TRBV28 | - | CASSSHGPQHF | TGTGCCAGCAGTTCCCACGGGCCCCAGCATTTT
TRBJ1-1 | - | TRBV6-5 | once | CASTGSRNTEAFF | TGTGCCAGCACTGGCAGCCGGAACACTGAAGCTTTCTTT
TRBJ1-6 | TRBD1 | TRBV7-2 | - | CASSSSTGALSNSPLHF | TGTGCCAGCAGCTCCTCGACAGGGGCGCTATCAAATTCGCCCCTCCACTTT
TRBJ2-3 | - | TRBV18 | - | CASSRAVSTDTQYF | TGTGCCAGCTCACGGGCGGTAAGCACAGATACGCAGTATTTT